The clone carrying this TCR beta chain occurred many times. This sample stems from a study of T cells in Graves' hyperthyroidism and ophthalmopathy. RNA transcripts were the template for amplifying TCR beta CDR3 regions. The TCR CDR3 was amplified in a first-round RT-PCR using the HTBI primer set. MiXCR was run by TCRdb on the multiplex PCR reads, yielding one entry per CDR3 protein. This table holds about 300,000 distinct CDR3 sequences, around 19% found once. This clonotype was sampled from a man aged 50 to 59 with Graves' ophthalmopathy. The sequenced sample was blood.

CDR3 sequence: CASSQEVAGLGIQYF. The CDR3 region has the DNA TGTGCCAGCAGCCAGGAAGTCGCAGGCCTCGGTATCCAGTACTTC. The V and J genes are TRBV3-1 and TRBJ2-5; D is unclear. CDR3 length: 15 amino acids. Germline lookup yields CDR1 LGHDT and CDR2 YNNKEL (reference sequence). With 3 bases removed from V and 10 bases from J, the gap between germline ends came to 21 bases.